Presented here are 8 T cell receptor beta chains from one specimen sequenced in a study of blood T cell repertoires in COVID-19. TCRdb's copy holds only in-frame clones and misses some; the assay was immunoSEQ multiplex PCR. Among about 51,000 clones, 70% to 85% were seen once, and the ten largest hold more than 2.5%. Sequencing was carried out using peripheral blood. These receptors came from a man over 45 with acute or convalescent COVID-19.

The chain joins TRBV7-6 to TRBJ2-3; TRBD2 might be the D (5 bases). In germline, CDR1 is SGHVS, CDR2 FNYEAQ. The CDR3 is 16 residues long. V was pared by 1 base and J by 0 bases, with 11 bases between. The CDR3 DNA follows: TGTGCCAGCAGCTTAGTGGGAGATACTAGCACAGATACGCAGTATTTT. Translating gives CASSLVGDTSTDTQYF.

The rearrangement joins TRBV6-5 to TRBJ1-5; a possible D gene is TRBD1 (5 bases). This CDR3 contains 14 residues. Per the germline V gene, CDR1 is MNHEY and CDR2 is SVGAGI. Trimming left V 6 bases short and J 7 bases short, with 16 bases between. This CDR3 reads CASSGMRGGQPQHF. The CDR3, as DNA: TGTGCCAGCAGCGGGATGAGGGGAGGACAGCCCCAGCATTTT.

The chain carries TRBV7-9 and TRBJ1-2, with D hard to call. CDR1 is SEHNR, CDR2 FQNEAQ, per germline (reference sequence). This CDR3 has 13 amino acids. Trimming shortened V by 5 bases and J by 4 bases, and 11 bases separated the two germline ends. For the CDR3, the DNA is TGTGCCAGCAGCCCTGACTTTCCCTATGGCTACACCTTC. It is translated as CASSPDFPYGYTF.

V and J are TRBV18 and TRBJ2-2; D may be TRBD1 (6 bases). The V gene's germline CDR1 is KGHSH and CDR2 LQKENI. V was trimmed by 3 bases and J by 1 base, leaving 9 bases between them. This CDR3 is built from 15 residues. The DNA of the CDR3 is TGTGCCAGCTCACCCGGGACAAAGAACACCGGGGAGCTGTTTTTT. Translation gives CASSPGTKNTGELFF.

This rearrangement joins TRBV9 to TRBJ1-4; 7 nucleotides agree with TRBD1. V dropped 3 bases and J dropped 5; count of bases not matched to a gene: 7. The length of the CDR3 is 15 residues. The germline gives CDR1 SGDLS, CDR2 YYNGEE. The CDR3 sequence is CASSGGTASNEKLFF. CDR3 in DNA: TGTGCCAGCAGCGGGGGGACAGCCTCGAATGAAAAACTGTTTTTT.

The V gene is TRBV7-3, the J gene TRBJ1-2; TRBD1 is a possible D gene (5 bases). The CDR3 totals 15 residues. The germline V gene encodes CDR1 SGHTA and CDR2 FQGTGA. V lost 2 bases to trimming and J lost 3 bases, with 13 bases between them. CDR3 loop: CASSLVAGADYGYTF. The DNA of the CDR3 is TGTGCCAGCAGCTTAGTGGCTGGGGCGGACTATGGCTACACCTTC.

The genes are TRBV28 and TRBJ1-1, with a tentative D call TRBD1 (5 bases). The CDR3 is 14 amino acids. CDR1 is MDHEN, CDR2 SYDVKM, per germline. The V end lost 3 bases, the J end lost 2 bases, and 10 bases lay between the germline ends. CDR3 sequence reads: CASSFVQGNTEAFF. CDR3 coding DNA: TGTGCCAGCAGTTTTGTGCAGGGAAACACTGAAGCTTTCTTT.

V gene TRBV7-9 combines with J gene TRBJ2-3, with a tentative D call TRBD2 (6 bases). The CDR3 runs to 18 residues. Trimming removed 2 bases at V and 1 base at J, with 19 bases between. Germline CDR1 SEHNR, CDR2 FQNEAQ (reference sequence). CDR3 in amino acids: CASSLFGTGAFRTDTQYF. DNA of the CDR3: TGTGCCAGCAGCTTATTCGGAACGGGAGCTTTCCGCACAGATACGCAGTATTTT.